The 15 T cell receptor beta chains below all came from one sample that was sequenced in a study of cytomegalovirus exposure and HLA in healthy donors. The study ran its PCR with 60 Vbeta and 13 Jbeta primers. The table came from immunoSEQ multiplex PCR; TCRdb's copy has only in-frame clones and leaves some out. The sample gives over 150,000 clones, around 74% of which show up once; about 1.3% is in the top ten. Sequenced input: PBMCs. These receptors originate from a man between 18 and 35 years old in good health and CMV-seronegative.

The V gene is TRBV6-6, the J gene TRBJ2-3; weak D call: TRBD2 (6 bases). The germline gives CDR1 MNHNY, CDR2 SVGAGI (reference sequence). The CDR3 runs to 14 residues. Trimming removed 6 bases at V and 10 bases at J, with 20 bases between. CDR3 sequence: CASRPRDSRQAQYF. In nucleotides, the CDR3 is TGTGCCAGCAGACCTCGGGACTCCCGGCAGGCGCAGTATTTT.

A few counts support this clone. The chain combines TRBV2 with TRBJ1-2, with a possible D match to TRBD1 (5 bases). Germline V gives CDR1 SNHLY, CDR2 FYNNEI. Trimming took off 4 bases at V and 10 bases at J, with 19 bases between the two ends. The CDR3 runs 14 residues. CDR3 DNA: TGTGCCAGCAGTGGGGGCCGATCCCTCGGTAACTACACCTTC. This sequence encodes CASSGGRSLGNYTF.

The DNA for the CDR3 is TGCGCCAGCAGCACACCAGGGGTCGGGGAAGATGGCTACACCTTC. It encodes CASSTPGVGEDGYTF. The V call is TRBV4-1, the J call TRBJ1-2, with D tentatively TRBD1 (6 bases). Germline loops: CDR1 MGHRA, CDR2 YSYEKL. V was cut by 5 bases and J by 6 bases, with 19 bases left in between. The CDR3 extends over 15 amino acids.

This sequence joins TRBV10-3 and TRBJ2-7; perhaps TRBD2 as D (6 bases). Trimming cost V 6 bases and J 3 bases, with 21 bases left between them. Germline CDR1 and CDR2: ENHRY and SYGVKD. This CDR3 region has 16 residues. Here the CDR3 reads CAISDGARDGSYEQYF. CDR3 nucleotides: TGTGCCATCAGCGACGGAGCCCGGGACGGGAGCTACGAGCAGTACTTC.

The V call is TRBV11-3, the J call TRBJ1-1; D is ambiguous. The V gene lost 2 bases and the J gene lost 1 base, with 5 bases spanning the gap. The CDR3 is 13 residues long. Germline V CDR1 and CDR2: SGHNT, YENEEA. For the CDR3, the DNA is TGTGCCAGCAGCTTAAGCTGGAACACTGAAGCTTTCTTT. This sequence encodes CASSLSWNTEAFF.

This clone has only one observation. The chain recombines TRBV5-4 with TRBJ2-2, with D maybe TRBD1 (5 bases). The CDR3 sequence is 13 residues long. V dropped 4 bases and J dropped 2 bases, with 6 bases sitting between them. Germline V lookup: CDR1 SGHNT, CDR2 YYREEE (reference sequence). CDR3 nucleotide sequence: TGTGCCAGCAGCCAGGGAAACACCGGGGAGCTGTTTTTT. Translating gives CASSQGNTGELFF.

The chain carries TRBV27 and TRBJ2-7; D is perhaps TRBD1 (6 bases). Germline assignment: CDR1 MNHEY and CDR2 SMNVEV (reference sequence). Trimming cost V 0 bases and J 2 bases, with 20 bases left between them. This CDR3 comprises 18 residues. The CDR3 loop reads CASSLSGAYPGSPYEQYF. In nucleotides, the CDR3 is TGTGCCAGCAGTTTATCGGGGGCCTATCCCGGGTCGCCCTACGAGCAGTACTTC.

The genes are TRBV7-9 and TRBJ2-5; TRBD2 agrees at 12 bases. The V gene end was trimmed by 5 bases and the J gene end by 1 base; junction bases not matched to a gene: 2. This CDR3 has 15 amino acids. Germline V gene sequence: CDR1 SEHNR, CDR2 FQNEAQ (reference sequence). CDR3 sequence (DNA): TGTGCCAGCAGCCGGACTAGCGGGGTCCAAGAGACCCAGTACTTC. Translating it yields CASSRTSGVQETQYF.

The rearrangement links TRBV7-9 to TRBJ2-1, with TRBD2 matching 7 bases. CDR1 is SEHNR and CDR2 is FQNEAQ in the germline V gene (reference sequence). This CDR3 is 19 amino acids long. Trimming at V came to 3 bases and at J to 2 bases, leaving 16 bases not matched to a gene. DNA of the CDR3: TGTGCCAGCAGCTTCCGGCGGGACCCCGCCCGGGAGGCCTACAATGAGCAGTTCTTC. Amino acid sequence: CASSFRRDPAREAYNEQFF.

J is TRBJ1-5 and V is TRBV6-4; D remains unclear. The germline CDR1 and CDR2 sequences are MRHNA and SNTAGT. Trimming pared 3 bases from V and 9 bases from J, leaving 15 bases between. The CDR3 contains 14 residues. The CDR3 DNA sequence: TGTGCCAGCAGTGAAGAGGTAGGAACGGGGCCCCAGCATTTT. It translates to CASSEEVGTGPQHF.

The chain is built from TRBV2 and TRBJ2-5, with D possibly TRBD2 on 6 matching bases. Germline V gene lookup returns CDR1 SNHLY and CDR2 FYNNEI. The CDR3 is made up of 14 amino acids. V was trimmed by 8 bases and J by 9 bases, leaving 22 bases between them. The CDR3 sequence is CASCPSEVGEAQYF. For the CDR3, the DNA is TGTGCCAGCTGCCCCTCCGAGGTAGGGGAGGCCCAGTACTTC.

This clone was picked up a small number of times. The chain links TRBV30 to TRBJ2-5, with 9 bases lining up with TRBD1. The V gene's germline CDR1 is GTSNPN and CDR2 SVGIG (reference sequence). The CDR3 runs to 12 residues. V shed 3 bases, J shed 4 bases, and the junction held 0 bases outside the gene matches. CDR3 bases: TGTGCCTGGAGGACAGGGGGAGAGACCCAGTACTTC. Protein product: CAWRTGGETQYF.

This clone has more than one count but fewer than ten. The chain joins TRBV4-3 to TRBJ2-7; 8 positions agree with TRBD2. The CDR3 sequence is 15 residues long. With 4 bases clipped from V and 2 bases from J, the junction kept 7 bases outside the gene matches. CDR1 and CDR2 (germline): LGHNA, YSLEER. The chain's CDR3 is CASSPSSGSAYEQYF. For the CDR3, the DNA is TGCGCCAGCAGCCCTTCCAGCGGGAGTGCCTACGAGCAGTACTTC.

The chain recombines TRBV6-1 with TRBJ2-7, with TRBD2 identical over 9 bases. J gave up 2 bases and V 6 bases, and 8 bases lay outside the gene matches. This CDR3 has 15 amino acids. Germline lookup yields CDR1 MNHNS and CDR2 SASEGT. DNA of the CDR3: TGTGCCAGCAGCCATAGCGGGAGTACGACCTACGAGCAGTACTTC. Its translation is CASSHSGSTTYEQYF.

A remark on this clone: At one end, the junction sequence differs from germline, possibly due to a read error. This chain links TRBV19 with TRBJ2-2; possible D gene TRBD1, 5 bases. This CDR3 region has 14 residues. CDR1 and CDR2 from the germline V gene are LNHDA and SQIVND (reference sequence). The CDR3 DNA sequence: TGTGCCAGTAGTATCGGATGGGGCACCGCGGAGCTGTTTTTT. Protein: CASSIGWGTAELFF.